This TCR beta chain was profiled in a study of T-cell reconstitution after alpha-beta-depleted transplantation in children. CDR1 is ENHRY, CDR2 SYGVKD, per germline. The CDR3 extends over 13 amino acids. V was trimmed by 7 bases and J by 0 bases, leaving 9 bases between them. A TCRbeta library incorporating unique molecular identifiers was prepared. One entry per CDR3 protein, called by TCRdb with MiXCR from the PCR reads. Here the sample spans about 98,000 distinct CDR3 sequences, roughly a quarter being singletons. There are many counts of this clonotype. The specimen comprised PBMCs, sampled before TCRalphabeta/CD19-depleted stem cell transplant. This clonotype was obtained from a boy aged 2 to 10 with acute lymphoblastic leukemia, due to receive a stem cell transplant. The chain recombines TRBV10-3 with TRBJ1-1; no definite D call. This chain's CDR3 is CAITNSMNTEAFF. Written as DNA, the CDR3 is TGTGCCATCACGAACTCCATGAACACTGAAGCTTTCTTT.